Listed here are 29 T cell receptor beta chains from one sample, sequenced in a study of blood T cell repertoires in COVID-19. Clones were sequenced by immunoSEQ multiplex PCR, and TCRdb holds only the in-frame ones, with some missing. The profile covers over 150,000 clones, with 85% to 95% appearing a single time and 0.5% to 0.65% taken by the ten largest. Specimen: peripheral blood. The receptors originated from a man between 50 and 59 years old with acute or convalescent COVID-19.

This chain uses TRBV27 with TRBJ2-7; the D is unclear. The V end was cut by 5 bases, the J end by 4 bases, with 12 bases between. The germline CDR1 and CDR2 sequences are MNHEY and SMNVEV (reference sequence). CDR3 size: 13 residues. Here the CDR3 DNA reads TGTGCCAGCAGTCCCCGGGTCGGATACGAGCAGTACGTC. Protein sequence: CASSPRVGYEQYV.

This chain joins TRBV7-2 and TRBJ1-2, with TRBD1 identical over 11 bases. This CDR3 spans 16 amino acids. V gave up 1 base and J gave up 6 bases; unmatched junction bases: 7. From germline, CDR1 is SGHTA and CDR2 FQGNSA. The chain's CDR3 is CASSLVQGQGGNGYTF. Written as DNA, the CDR3 is TGTGCCAGCAGCTTAGTGCAGGGACAGGGGGGGAATGGCTACACCTTC.

This chain joins TRBV30 and TRBJ2-1; 11 nucleotides match TRBD2. This CDR3 is built from 15 residues. Trimming cost V 6 bases and J 6 bases; bases outside gene matches: 10. Germline assignment: CDR1 GTSNPN and CDR2 SVGIG (reference sequence). The DNA of the CDR3 is TGTGCCTGTCGACGGCTGGGACTAGCGGCCAATGAGCAGTTCTTC. Translating gives CACRRLGLAANEQFF.

The chain recombines TRBV18 with TRBJ1-2; no clear D. The germline gives CDR1 KGHSH, CDR2 LQKENI. V lost 0 bases and J lost 12, with 17 bases in between. The CDR3 sequence is 14 residues long. CDR3 residues: CASSPPSSTAGDTF. CDR3 nucleotides: TGTGCCAGCTCACCACCCTCATCCACCGCGGGTGACACCTTC.

This clone is a singleton in its sample. V and J are TRBV30 and TRBJ1-6; no clear D gene. Trimming cost V 2 bases and J 4 bases, with 9 bases left between them. The CDR3 is 14 amino acids. Germline V CDR1 and CDR2: GTSNPN, SVGIG (reference sequence). CDR3 DNA sequence: TGTGCCTGGAGTACAGACGCATATAATTCACCCCTCCACTTT. Its protein product is CAWSTDAYNSPLHF.

This clone has just a few counts. J is TRBJ1-1 and V is TRBV4-2; unclear D gene. V was clipped by 4 bases and J by 1 base, with 7 bases between them. The CDR3 loop spans 13 amino acids. Germline lookup yields CDR1 LGHNA and CDR2 YNFKEQ. In nucleotides, the CDR3 is TGTGCCAGCAGCCGTTCAGGGAACACTGAAGCTTTCTTT. Protein product: CASSRSGNTEAFF.

The gene calls are TRBV18 and TRBJ2-1, with D maybe TRBD1 (6 bases). Trimming stripped 3 bases from V and 4 bases from J, with 13 bases between. This CDR3 has 15 amino acids. The V gene's germline CDR1 is KGHSH and CDR2 LQKENI. The CDR3 loop is CASSPYTGQYNEQFF. As DNA, the CDR3 is TGTGCCAGCTCACCCTATACCGGACAGTACAATGAGCAGTTCTTC.

The rearrangement links TRBV4-3 to TRBJ2-5; tentative D call: TRBD1 (6 bases). V lost 0 bases to trimming and J lost 4 bases, with 9 bases between them. The CDR3 runs to 14 residues. Germline V lookup: CDR1 LGHNA, CDR2 YSLEER. The CDR3 spells CASSQDTRGETQYF. The CDR3 DNA is TGCGCCAGCAGCCAAGATACCAGGGGAGAGACCCAGTACTTC.

The chain joins TRBV19 to TRBJ1-1, with 7 bases lining up with TRBD1. The CDR3 loop spans 15 amino acids. V gave up 6 bases and J gave up 3 bases; unmatched junction bases: 10. The germline V gene has CDR1 LNHDA and CDR2 SQIVND (reference sequence). The CDR3 DNA reads as TGTGCCAGTAGCTTCGCCGGGACAGTTGACACTGAAGCTTTCTTT. This sequence encodes CASSFAGTVDTEAFF.

This chain joins TRBV6-6 and TRBJ2-7, with TRBD1 matching 10 bases. V dropped 5 bases and J dropped 2; count of bases not matched to a gene: 3. The CDR3 runs 14 residues. CDR1 is MNHNY and CDR2 is SVGAGI in the germline V gene (reference sequence). CDR3 amino acids: CASSKTGGPYEQYV. The CDR3 DNA follows: TGTGCCAGCAGTAAGACAGGGGGCCCCTACGAGCAGTACGTC.

This clone was observed once. As DNA, the CDR3 is TGTGCCACCAGCACCCTTGCGGGAGGGAATGAGCAGTTCTTC. This codes for CATSTLAGGNEQFF. This rearrangement joins TRBV15 to TRBJ2-1, with TRBD2 matching over 9 bases. The V gene's germline CDR1 is LNHNV and CDR2 YYDKDF (reference sequence). The CDR3 sequence is 14 residues long. The trim removed 4 bases at V and 7 bases at J, leaving 5 bases unmatched.

Here the CDR3 reads CASSLWGGGRNSPLHF. CDR3 DNA sequence: TGTGCCAGTAGTCTGTGGGGAGGGGGAAGGAATTCACCCCTCCACTTT. This chain uses TRBV19 with TRBJ1-6; D possibly corresponds to TRBD1 (6 bases). The CDR3 runs 16 residues. V gave up 5 bases and J gave up 7 bases, with 18 bases separating them. Per the germline V gene, CDR1 is LNHDA and CDR2 is SQIVND (reference sequence).

This sequence joins TRBV11-2 and TRBJ1-4, with D maybe TRBD1 (5 bases). Per the germline V gene, CDR1 is SGHAT and CDR2 is FQNNGV. The CDR3 sequence is 14 residues long. Trimming removed 5 bases at V and 2 bases at J, with 9 bases between. The DNA of the CDR3 is TGTGCCAGCAGCGCGGGACCGACTAATGAAAAACTGTTTTTT. As protein: CASSAGPTNEKLFF.

This chain connects TRBV28 to TRBJ2-1; the D is unclear. The CDR3 length is 14 residues. Per germline, CDR1 MDHEN and CDR2 SYDVKM. V was cut by 2 bases and J by 11 bases, with 16 bases left in between. Here the CDR3 reads CASSLAAIQAQQFF. CDR3 nucleotide sequence: TGTGCCAGCAGTTTAGCCGCCATCCAAGCCCAGCAGTTCTTC. Drawing the rest from reference TRBV28 and TRBJ2-1, the complete variable domain is DVKVTQSSRYLVKRTGEKVFLECVQDMDHENMFWYRQDPGLGLRLIYFSYDVKMKEKGDIPEGYSVSREKKERFSLILESASTNQTSMYLCASSLAAIQAQQFFGPGTRLTVL.

This clone has a handful of counts. Here the CDR3 reads CASSQERVSTGNTIYF. The DNA of the CDR3 is TGCGCCAGCAGCCAAGAGAGGGTTTCTACTGGAAACACCATATATTTT. The chain recombines TRBV4-1 with TRBJ1-3; D not certain. CDR3 length: 16 residues. Germline assignment: CDR1 MGHRA and CDR2 YSYEKL. V was clipped by 0 bases and J by 2 bases, with 11 bases between them.

The chain couples TRBV27 to TRBJ1-6; a possible D gene is TRBD1 (5 bases). CDR1 is MNHEY and CDR2 is SMNVEV in the germline V gene (reference sequence). Trimming took 3 bases from V and 10 from J, leaving 13 bases between them. The CDR3 runs 14 residues. As DNA, the CDR3 is TGTGCCAGCAGTTTGGGGGGGTCGGGGTCACCCCTCCACTTT. Encoded protein: CASSLGGSGSPLHF.

The CDR3 nucleotides read TGTGCCAGCATACGGGACAGGCATCACGAGCAGTACGTC. It codes for CASIRDRHHEQYV. The J gene is TRBJ2-7, the V gene TRBV2; 8 bases are a match to TRBD1. The CDR3 length is 13 residues. CDR1 and CDR2 (germline): SNHLY, FYNNEI. V lost 7 bases, J lost 5 bases, and 7 bases stayed unmatched.

This chain uses TRBV7-2 with TRBJ1-5; TRBD1 matches at 7 bases. Per the germline V gene, CDR1 is SGHTA and CDR2 is FQGNSA. Trimming cost V 5 bases and J 4 bases; bases outside gene matches: 8. This CDR3 spans 15 amino acids. The CDR3 region is CASSAWDSNNQPQHF. DNA of the CDR3: TGTGCCAGCAGCGCGTGGGACAGCAATAATCAGCCCCAGCATTTT. Full variable domain (remainder filled in from reference TRBV7-2 and TRBJ1-5): GAGVSQSPSNKVTEKGKDVELRCDPISGHTALYWYRQSLGQGLEFLIYFQGNSAPDKSGLPSDRFSAERTGGSVSTLTIQRTQQEDSAVYLCASSAWDSNNQPQHFGDGTRLSIL.

The chain has TRBV7-3 and TRBJ2-2; maybe TRBD2 (5 bases). V was trimmed by 5 bases and J by 7 bases, leaving 8 bases between them. Germline V gives CDR1 SGHTA, CDR2 FQGTGA. The CDR3 loop spans 12 amino acids. For the CDR3, the DNA is TGTGCCAGCAGCCACGGGGTCGGGGAGCTGTTTTTT. It encodes CASSHGVGELFF.

The gene calls are TRBV25-1 and TRBJ2-5; D gene uncertain. CDR3 length equals 11 residues. Germline lookup yields CDR1 MGHDK and CDR2 SYGVNS. The V end was cut by 8 bases, the J end by 7 bases, with 11 bases between. CDR3 sequence (DNA): TGTGCCAGCTCCGCAAGAGCGACCCAGTACTTC. It encodes CASSARATQYF.

V and J are TRBV15 and TRBJ1-1, with TRBD1 matching over 7 bases. Germline assignment: CDR1 LNHNV and CDR2 YYDKDF (reference sequence). This CDR3 spans 17 amino acids. J gave up 1 base and V 3 bases, and 11 bases lay outside the gene matches. The DNA of the CDR3 is TGTGCCACCAGCAGGGGTTCCCTGGGACAGAGGAACACTGAAGCTTTCTTT. Its protein product is CATSRGSLGQRNTEAFF. Full variable domain (missing parts from reference TRBV15 and TRBJ1-1): DAMVIQNPRYQVTQFGKPVTLSCSQTLNHNVMYWYQQKSSQAPKLLFHYYDKDFNNEADTPDNFQSRRPNTSFCFLDIRSPGLGDTAMYLCATSRGSLGQRNTEAFFGQGTRLTVV.

This clone was seen just once. V usage is TRBV9 and J usage is TRBJ2-1; the D gene is possibly TRBD2 (6 bases). Trimming took off 4 bases at V and 1 base at J, with 15 bases between the two ends. This CDR3 has 16 amino acids. Germline V CDR1 and CDR2: SGDLS, YYNGEE. The CDR3 DNA follows: TGTGCCAGCAGCTCTGGGCGGCTAGCGTCCTACAATGAGCAGTTCTTC. Translated: CASSSGRLASYNEQFF.

The J gene is TRBJ2-7, the V gene TRBV1; the table calls TRBD1, which could not be checked here. TRBV1 is labeled a pseudogene. The CDR3 runs 17 residues. The CDR3 spells CTSSHLSTGGKGYEQYV. The CDR3 nucleotides read TGCACCAGCAGCCACCTCTCGACAGGGGGCAAAGGCTACGAGCAGTACGTC.

This clone was recorded once. This sequence joins TRBV9 and TRBJ2-1; D remains ambiguous. Trimming cost V 2 bases and J 3 bases, with 3 bases left between them. Germline V gene sequence: CDR1 SGDLS, CDR2 YYNGEE. The CDR3 runs to 12 residues. The CDR3 region has the DNA TGTGCCAGCAGCGTGAGCTACAATGAGCAGTTCTTC. The encoded protein is CASSVSYNEQFF.

The chain combines TRBV9 with TRBJ2-3; a weak D match, TRBD1 (6 bases). The CDR3 is 16 residues long. CDR1 and CDR2 from the germline V gene are SGDLS and YYNGEE. V was clipped by 0 bases and J by 2 bases, with 13 bases between them. CDR3 DNA: TGTGCCAGCAGCGTAGCCGGGACACGATACACAGATACGCAGTATTTT. Encoded protein: CASSVAGTRYTDTQYF.

CDR3 loop: CASSLPAGGPRGTDTQYF. Here the CDR3 DNA reads TGTGCCAGCAGCTTGCCGGCGGGAGGGCCGAGGGGGACAGATACGCAGTATTTT. V gene TRBV5-4 combines with J gene TRBJ2-3; 9 bases match TRBD2. Losses at the gene ends were 1 base for V and 3 bases for J; bases not matched to a gene: 12. The CDR3 is 18 amino acids. Germline values: CDR1 SGHNT, CDR2 YYREEE (reference sequence).

The J gene is TRBJ2-5, the V gene TRBV5-8; 11 bases match TRBD1. Trimming removed 4 bases from V and 5 bases from J; junction bases left unmatched: 10. CDR1 and CDR2 from the germline V gene are SGHTS and YDEGEE. CDR3 size: 16 residues. The CDR3 is CASSPGTGGLQETQYF. DNA of the CDR3: TGTGCCAGCAGCCCGGGGACAGGGGGGCTCCAGGAGACCCAGTACTTC.

The rearrangement uses TRBV4-1 and TRBJ2-7; 9 bases line up with TRBD2. Germline V gene lookup returns CDR1 MGHRA and CDR2 YSYEKL. The CDR3 has 15 residues. V shed 0 bases, J shed 4 bases, and the junction held 4 bases outside the gene matches. The DNA for the CDR3 is TGCGCCAGCAGCCAAGAATCCAGCGGGAGGTACGAGCAGTACTTC. It translates to CASSQESSGRYEQYF.

This clone was recorded once. The chain combines TRBV12-3 or TRBV12-4 with TRBJ1-1; 9 nucleotides agree with TRBD1. The ends lost 7 bases at V and 10 bases at J; junction bases unmatched: 7. This CDR3 contains 12 residues. CDR3 sequence (DNA): TGTGCCAGCACCTTACAGGGGGCGGGAGCTTTCTTT. It specifies CASTLQGAGAFF.